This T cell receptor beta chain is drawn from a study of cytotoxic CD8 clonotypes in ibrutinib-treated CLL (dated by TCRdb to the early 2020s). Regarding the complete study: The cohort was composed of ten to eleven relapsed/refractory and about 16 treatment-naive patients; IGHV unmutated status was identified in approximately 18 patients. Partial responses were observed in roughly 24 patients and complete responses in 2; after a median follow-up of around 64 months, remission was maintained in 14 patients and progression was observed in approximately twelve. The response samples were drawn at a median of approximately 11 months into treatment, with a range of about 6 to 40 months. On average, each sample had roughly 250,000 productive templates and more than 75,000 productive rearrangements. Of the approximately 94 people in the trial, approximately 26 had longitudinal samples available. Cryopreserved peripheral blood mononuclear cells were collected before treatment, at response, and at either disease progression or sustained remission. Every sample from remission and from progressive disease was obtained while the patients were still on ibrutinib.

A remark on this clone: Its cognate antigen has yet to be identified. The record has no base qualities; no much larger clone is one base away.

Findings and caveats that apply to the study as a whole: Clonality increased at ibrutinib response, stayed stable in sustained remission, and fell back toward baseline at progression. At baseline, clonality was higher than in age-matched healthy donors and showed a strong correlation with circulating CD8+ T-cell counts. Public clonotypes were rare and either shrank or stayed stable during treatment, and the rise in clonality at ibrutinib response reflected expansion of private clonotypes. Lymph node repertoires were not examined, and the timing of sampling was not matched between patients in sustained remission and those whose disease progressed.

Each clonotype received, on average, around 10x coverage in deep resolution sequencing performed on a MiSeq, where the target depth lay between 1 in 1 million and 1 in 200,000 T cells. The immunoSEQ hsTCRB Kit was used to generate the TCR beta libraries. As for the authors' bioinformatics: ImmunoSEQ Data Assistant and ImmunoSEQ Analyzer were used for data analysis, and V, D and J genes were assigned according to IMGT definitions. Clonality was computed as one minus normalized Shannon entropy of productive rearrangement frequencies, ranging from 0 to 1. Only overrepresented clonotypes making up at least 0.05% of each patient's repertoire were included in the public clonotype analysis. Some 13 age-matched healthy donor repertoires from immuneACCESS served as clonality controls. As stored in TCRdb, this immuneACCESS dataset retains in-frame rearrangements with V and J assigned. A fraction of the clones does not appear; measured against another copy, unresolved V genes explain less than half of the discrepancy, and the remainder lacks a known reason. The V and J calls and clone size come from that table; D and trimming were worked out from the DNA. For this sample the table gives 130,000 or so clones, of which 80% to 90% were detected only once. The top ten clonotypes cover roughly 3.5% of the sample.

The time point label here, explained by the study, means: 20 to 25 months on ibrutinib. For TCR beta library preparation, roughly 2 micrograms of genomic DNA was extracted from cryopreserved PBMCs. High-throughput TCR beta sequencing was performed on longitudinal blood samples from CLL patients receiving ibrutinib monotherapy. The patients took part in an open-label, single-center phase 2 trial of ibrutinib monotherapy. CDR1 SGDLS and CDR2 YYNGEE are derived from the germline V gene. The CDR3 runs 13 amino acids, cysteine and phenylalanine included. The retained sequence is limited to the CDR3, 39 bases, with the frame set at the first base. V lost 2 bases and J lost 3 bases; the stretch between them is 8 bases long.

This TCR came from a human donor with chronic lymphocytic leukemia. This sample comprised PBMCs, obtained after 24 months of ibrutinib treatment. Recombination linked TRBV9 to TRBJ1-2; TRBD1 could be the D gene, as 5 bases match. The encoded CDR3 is CASSVGGDYGYTF. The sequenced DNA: TGTGCCAGCAGCGTTGGGGGGGACTATGGCTACACCTTC. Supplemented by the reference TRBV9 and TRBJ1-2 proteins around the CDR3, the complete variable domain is DSGVTQTPKHLITATGQRVTLRCSPRSGDLSVYWYQQSLDQGLQFLIQYYNGEERAKGNILERFSAQQFPDLHSELNLSSLELGDSALYFCASSVGGDYGYTFGSGTRLTVV.